Given below is one T cell receptor beta chain in context. Antigen: not known. CDR3 and TCR beta VDJ profiling relied on a genomic DNA template. TCRdb reprocessed the reads with MiXCR, giving one entry per CDR3 protein. The sample consists of about 420,000 distinct CDR3 sequences, roughly 64% of them appearing once. The data originate from a study of CD8+CD57+ T cells in acquired aplastic anemia. Study background: Yields of DNA that came from sorted CD4+ and CD8+ cells averaged roughly 3.2 ug.

V lost 6 bases to trimming and J lost 7 bases, with 18 bases between them. The length of the CDR3 is 14 residues. General study results and limits: CD8+ Simpson's diversity in patients was not significantly different from that in controls.

The V gene is TRBV12-3 or TRBV12-4, the J gene TRBJ1-2; possibly TRBD1 for D (5 bases). The clonotype comes from a human donor in good health, serving as a control. The sequenced sample consisted of sorted CD4+, CD8+, or CD8+CD57+ T cells (not recorded which) from PBMCs. The CDR3 region has the DNA TGTGCCAGCAGCCTAAGGGCTAGCGGGGGTGGCTACACCTTC. Its protein is CASSLRASGGGYTF.